The entry below gives a single TCR beta chain sequence along with its context. Time point reported: baseline pretreatment blood. The treatment denotes: 15 Gy SBRT to primary tumor, nephrectomy 4 weeks later. The sample is drawn from a study of radiation and T cells in renal cell carcinoma. Sequencing was performed with immunoSEQ multiplex PCR; in TCRdb, only in-frame clones are kept and a portion is missing. The profile shows 150,000 or so clones, about 88% of them singletons. Trimming left V 5 bases short and J 7 bases short, with 15 bases between. Germline CDR1 reads MNHEY; CDR2 reads SVGAGI. The CDR3 length is 15 residues.

The sequences come from blood, collected from a patient whose treatment included radiotherapy and nephrectomy. This receptor was obtained from a woman in her seventies with renal cell carcinoma. The rearrangement uses TRBV6-5 and TRBJ1-6, with a possible D match to TRBD1 (6 bases). CDR3 coding DNA: TGTGCCAGCAGTAGAACAGGGCCACGGAATTCACCCCTCCACTTT. This gives the protein CASSRTGPRNSPLHF.